This TCR beta chain was identified in a study of control samples from healthy donors and cancer patients. TCRdb keeps only in-frame clones here, not all; method: immunoSEQ multiplex PCR. The data contain about 130,000 clones, roughly 90% of them singletons. CDR3 length equals 14 residues. Germline CDR1 reads SEHNR; CDR2 reads FQNEAQ (reference sequence). V was pared by 4 bases and J by 4 bases, with 12 bases between. Sequences were obtained from blood. This sequence joins TRBV7-9 and TRBJ2-3; D gene unclear. The sequence was collected from a man aged 40-49 years in good health. CDR3 in DNA: TGTGCCAGCAGCTACGGCGACACGGCAGATACGCAGTATTTT. This gives the protein CASSYGDTADTQYF.